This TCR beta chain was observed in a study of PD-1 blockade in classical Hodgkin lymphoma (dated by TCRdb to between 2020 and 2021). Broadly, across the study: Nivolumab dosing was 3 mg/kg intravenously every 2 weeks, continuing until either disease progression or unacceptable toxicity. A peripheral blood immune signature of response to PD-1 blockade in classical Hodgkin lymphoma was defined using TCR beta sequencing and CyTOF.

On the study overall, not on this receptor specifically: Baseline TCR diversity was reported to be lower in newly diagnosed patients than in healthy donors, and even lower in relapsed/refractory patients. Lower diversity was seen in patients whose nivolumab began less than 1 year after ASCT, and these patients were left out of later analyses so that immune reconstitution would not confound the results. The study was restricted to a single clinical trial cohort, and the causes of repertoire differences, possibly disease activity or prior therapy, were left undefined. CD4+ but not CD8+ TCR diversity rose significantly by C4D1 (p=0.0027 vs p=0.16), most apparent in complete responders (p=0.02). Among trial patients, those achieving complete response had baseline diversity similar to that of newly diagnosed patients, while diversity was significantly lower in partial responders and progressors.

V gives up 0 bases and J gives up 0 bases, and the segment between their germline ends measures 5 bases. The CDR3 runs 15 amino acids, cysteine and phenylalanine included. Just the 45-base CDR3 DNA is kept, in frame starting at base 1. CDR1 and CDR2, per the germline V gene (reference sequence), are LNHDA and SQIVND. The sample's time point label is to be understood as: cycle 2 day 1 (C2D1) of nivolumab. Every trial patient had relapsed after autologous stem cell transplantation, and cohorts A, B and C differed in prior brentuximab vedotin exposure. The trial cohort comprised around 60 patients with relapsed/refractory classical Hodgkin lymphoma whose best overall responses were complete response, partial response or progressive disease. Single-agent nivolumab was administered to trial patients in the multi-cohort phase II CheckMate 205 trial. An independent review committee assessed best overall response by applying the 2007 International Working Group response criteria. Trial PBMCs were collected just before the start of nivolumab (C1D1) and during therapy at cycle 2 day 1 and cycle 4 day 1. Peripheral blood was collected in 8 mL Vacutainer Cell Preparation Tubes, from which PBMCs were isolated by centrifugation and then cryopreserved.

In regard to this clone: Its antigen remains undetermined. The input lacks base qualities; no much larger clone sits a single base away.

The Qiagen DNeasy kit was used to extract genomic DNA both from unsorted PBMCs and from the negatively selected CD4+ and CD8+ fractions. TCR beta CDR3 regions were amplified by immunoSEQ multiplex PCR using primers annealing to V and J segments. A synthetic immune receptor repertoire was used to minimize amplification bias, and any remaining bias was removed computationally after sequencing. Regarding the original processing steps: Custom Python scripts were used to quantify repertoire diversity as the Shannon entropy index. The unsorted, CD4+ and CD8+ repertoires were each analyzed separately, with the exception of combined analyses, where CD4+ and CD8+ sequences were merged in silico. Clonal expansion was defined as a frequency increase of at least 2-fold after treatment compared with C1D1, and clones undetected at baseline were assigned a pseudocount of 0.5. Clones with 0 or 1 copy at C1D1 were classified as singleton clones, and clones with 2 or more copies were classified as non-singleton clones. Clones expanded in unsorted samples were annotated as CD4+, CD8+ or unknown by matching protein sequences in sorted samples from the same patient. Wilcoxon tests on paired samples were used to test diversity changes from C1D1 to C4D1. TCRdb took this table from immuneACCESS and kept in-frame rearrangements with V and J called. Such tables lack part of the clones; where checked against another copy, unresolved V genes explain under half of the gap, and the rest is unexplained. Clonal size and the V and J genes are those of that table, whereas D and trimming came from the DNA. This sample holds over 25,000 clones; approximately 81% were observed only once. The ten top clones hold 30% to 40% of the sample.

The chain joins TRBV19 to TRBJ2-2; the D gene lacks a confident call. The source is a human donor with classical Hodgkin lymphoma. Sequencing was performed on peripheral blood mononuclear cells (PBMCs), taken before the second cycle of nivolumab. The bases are TGTGCCAGTAGTATAGACGGTGCGAACACCGGGGAGCTGTTTTTT. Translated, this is CASSIDGANTGELFF.